This section outlines one TCR beta chain sequence together with its context. This clone's antigen is unknown. No much larger clonotype is one base removed from it; base qualities were not supplied. The germline V gene yields SGHDT for CDR1 and YYEEEE for CDR2. A distance of 14 bases separates the germline ends of V and J, which lose 2 bases and 2 bases respectively. The CDR3 runs 16 residues from the cysteine to the phenylalanine. Of the read, only the CDR3 DNA is kept; its 48 bases are in frame from base 1. The sample originates from a study of blood T cell repertoires in COVID-19 (dated by TCRdb to the early 2020s). Concerning the study at large: The collaborator samples originated in the United States, Italy and Spain and spanned the acute and convalescent phases of COVID-19. The samples were drawn from two sources: the first 160 participants of the ongoing ImmuneRACE study, and approximately 1,300 subjects contributed by 6 global collaborators. Deeply sampled blood TCRbeta repertoires from subjects exposed to, actively infected with, or recovered from COVID-19 were included in the dataset. The material from the prospective study consisted of cDNA or gDNA derived from T cells, B-cell-depleted T cells, or PBMCs. Where available, HLA class I and class II types were taken from metadata supplied by the sample provider and were not determined by assay-based typing. The repertoires were released in a freely available public database intended as a resource for research on the immune response to SARS-CoV-2. Sample metadata almost always included a de-identified subject ID, COVID-19 status, age in years and sex. Results the study describes overall, beyond this receptor: Clinical and demographic metadata were provided uncurated, with the amount varying by source and participant.

TCRbeta CDR3 regions were amplified from genomic DNA using the immunoSEQ Assay, a bias-controlled multiplex PCR. In the source study's methods: The number of nucleated cells in each sample was estimated by amplification of reference gene primers within the assay. To quantify the absolute abundance of each unique TCRbeta CDR3 rearrangement, sequence reads were collapsed and filtered. Productive Simpson clonality was computed per sample as the square root of Simpson's diversity index over productive rearrangements. TCRdb took this table from immuneACCESS and kept in-frame rearrangements with V and J called. Such tables lack part of the clones; where checked against another copy, unresolved V genes explain under half of the gap, and the rest is unexplained. The V and J calls and the clone size are those of that table, but D and trimming were determined from the DNA. The sample data list 300,000 to 400,000 clones, and more than 75% of these were observed just once. The ten largest clonotypes hold around 6% of the sample.

One collaborating source in Seattle enrolled patients while the patients were actively infected and followed the patients over time throughout the course of disease. Whole blood was collected in K2EDTA tubes by collaborating institutions according to the institutions' own protocols. For TCRbeta analysis, collaborator samples were shipped as frozen whole blood, as isolated PBMCs, or as DNA extracted from either sample type. This sequence was found in a woman between 45 and 60 years old with COVID-19, enrolled during active disease. Here the chain combines TRBV5-6 and TRBJ2-1, with no reliable assignment of the D segment. The sequencing input was peripheral blood. The CDR3 protein sequence reads: CASSFDVRSPYNEQFF. The DNA is TGTGCCAGCAGCTTTGATGTCCGGAGCCCCTACAATGAGCAGTTCTTC.